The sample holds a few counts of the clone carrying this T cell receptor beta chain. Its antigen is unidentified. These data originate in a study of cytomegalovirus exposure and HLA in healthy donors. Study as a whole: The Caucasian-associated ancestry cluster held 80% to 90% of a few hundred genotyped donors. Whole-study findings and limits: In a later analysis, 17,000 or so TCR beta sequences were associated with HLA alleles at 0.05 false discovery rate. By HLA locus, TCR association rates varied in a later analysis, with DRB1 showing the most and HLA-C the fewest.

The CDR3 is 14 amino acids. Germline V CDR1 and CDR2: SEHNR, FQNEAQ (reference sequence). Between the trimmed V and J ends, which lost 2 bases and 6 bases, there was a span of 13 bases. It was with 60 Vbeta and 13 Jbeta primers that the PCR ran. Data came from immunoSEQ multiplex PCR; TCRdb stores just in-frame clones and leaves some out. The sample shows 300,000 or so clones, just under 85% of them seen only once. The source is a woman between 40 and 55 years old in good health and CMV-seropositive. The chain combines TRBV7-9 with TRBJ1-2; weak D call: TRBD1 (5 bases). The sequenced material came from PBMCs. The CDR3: CASSLLWGGDGYTF. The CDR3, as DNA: TGTGCCAGCAGCTTATTGTGGGGGGGAGATGGCTACACCTTC. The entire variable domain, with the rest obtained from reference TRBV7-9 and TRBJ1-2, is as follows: DTGVSQNPRHKITKRGQNVTFRCDPISEHNRLYWYRQTLGQGPEFLTYFQNEAQLEKSRLLSDRFSAERPKGSFSTLEIQRTEQGDSAMYLCASSLLWGGDGYTFGSGTRLTVV.